This T cell receptor (beta chain) derives from a study of early T cells in non-severe SARS-CoV-2 infection. Whole-study context: It was bulk RNA from unsorted whole blood that was sequenced, and the chains were unpaired. Study-wide findings and caveats: The VDJdb matching leaned toward anti-spike CD8 responses and overlooked private and CD4 specificities.

This clonotype was found many times. What it recognizes is unknown. Molecules of cDNA were individually given unique molecular identifiers that were attached to them. TCRdb analysed the 5' RACE reads with MiXCR anew, one entry per CDR3 protein. The data show approximately 50,000 distinct CDR3 sequences, with 9.3% seen just once and under 15% held by the top ten. The CDR3 length is 15 residues. CDR1 LGHDT and CDR2 YNNKEL come from the germline V gene (reference sequence). The ends lost 4 bases at V and 7 bases at J; junction bases unmatched: 12. The receptor's source is an adult who was a healthcare worker with PCR-confirmed SARS-CoV-2 infection or an uninfected control (not recorded which). V usage is TRBV3-1 and J usage is TRBJ2-7; 8 bases fit TRBD2. The source material was whole blood. The CDR3 DNA sequence: TGTGCCAGCAGCCCTCTATTAGCGGGAATGGGTGAGCAGTACTTC. As protein: CASSPLLAGMGEQYF.